Sequencing of this T cell receptor beta chain was carried out in a study of identical twins. As to this clonotype: Its cognate antigen is unknown.

TCRdb re-called the 5' RACE reads with MiXCR, one entry per CDR3 protein. The sample has 200,000 to 300,000 distinct CDR3 sequences; about 7.3% are singletons. Donors were all healthy Caucasians. Study results and caveats: Abundant beta clonotypes from cord blood bore fewer insertions; memory repertoires lacked this pattern. Where out-of-frame alpha sequences were twin-shared, they showed excess low generation probability. Without tracking the same donors, conclusions rested on cross-sectional statistical analysis.

Separately, the same data were catalogued under a study of yellow fever vaccine responses in identical twins.

This TCR came from a woman aged 18-35 years in good health. The sequenced material came from memory (CD45RO+) T cells sorted from blood.

CDR3 nucleotide sequence: TGTGCCAGCAGCCAAGCAGGGACTAGCCATCCAGATACGCAGTATTTT. This gives the protein CASSQAGTSHPDTQYF. The chain joins TRBV3-1 to TRBJ2-3, with 9 bases that match TRBD2. Germline V CDR1 and CDR2: LGHDT, YNNKEL (reference sequence). V was clipped by 1 base and J by 4 bases; unmatched bases: 6. The CDR3 sequence is 16 residues long.